One sample yielded the 15 T cell receptor beta chains listed below, sequenced in a study of T cell repertoires in cytomegalovirus infection. Which antigens these TCRs recognize remains unknown. TCRdb redid the calling of the reads with MiXCR, one entry per CDR3 protein. The sample holds fewer than 950,000 distinct CDR3 sequences, approximately 32% seen once. The input for sequencing was cultured CD8+ T cells from PBMCs, taken from culture after CMV antigen stimulation. The receptors stem from a human donor in good health (CMV status not recorded). Some clones in this sample may be carry-over from other donors' samples.

On this clonotype: This may arise from a read error, as a much more abundant clone is one base away. The gene calls are TRBV7-8 and TRBJ2-1; D perhaps matches TRBD1 (6 bases). The CDR3 loop spans 13 amino acids. V dropped 5 bases and J dropped 6 bases, with 11 bases sitting between them. Germline V CDR1 and CDR2: SGHVS, FQNEAQ. The CDR3 is CASSVGQFNEQFF. The CDR3 DNA follows: TGTGCCAGCAGCGTAGGACAGTTCAATGAGCAGTTCTTC.

V gene TRBV20-1 combines with J gene TRBJ2-4; D is perhaps TRBD2 (5 bases). Germline lookup yields CDR1 DFQATT and CDR2 SNEGSKA (reference sequence). The CDR3 extends over 15 amino acids. Trimming took 0 bases from V and 4 from J, leaving 13 bases between them. The CDR3 DNA follows: TGCAGTGCTAGAGATAGACAACTAGAAAAAAACATTCAGTACTTC. Its protein is CSARDRQLEKNIQYF.

This clonotype was observed a handful of times. This rearrangement joins TRBV20-1 to TRBJ2-5; 10 nucleotides agree with TRBD2. This CDR3 has 17 amino acids. V shed 3 bases and J 4 bases; nucleotides not matched to a gene: 14. Per the germline V gene, CDR1 is DFQATT and CDR2 is SNEGSKA (reference sequence). CDR3 DNA sequence: TGCAGTGCTAGGGGCTATGGGCTTGCTAGCGGGGGAGAGACCCAGTACTTC. This codes for CSARGYGLASGGETQYF.

With regard to this clonotype: The germline gene is not matched at one end of the junction; a read error may be the cause. The chain is built from TRBV7-3 and TRBJ1-1; no clear D gene. Per the germline V gene, CDR1 is SGHTA and CDR2 is FQGTGA. The CDR3 contains 15 residues. The CDR3 bases are TGTGCCAGCAACTTAAAAGCAGGCCTGTCCACTGAAGCTTTCTTT. Residues: CASNLKAGLSTEAFF.

The sample holds many counts of this clonotype. This chain uses TRBV7-8 with TRBJ2-1; 13 nucleotides align to TRBD2. The CDR3 contains 16 residues. Germline loops: CDR1 SGHVS, CDR2 FQNEAQ. V shed 2 bases and J 5 bases; nucleotides not matched to a gene: 3. This CDR3 is CASSLRLAGGDNEQFF. The CDR3 nucleotides read TGTGCCAGCAGCTTACGACTAGCGGGGGGCGACAATGAGCAGTTCTTC.

V gene TRBV11-2 combines with J gene TRBJ2-7, with no clear D. This CDR3 has 15 residues. Germline V CDR1 and CDR2: SGHAT, FQNNGV. V lost 1 base and J lost 5, with 15 bases in between. The CDR3: CASSLVSRRLNEQYF. The CDR3 bases are TGTGCCAGCAGCTTAGTAAGTCGCAGGTTAAACGAGCAGTACTTC.

V gene TRBV6-5 combines with J gene TRBJ2-3, with TRBD1 as a possible D gene (6 bases). The CDR3 consists of 14 residues. Trimming took off 5 bases at V and 4 bases at J, with 13 bases between the two ends. Germline V gives CDR1 MNHEY, CDR2 SVGAGI. CDR3 DNA sequence: TGTGCCAGCAGTCCCATGGGGGCATCAGATACGCAGTATTTT. It yields the protein CASSPMGASDTQYF.

This chain links TRBV4-1 with TRBJ1-1, with D maybe TRBD1 (5 bases). Between the trimmed V and J ends, which lost 4 bases and 1 base, there was a span of 10 bases. The CDR3 loop spans 14 amino acids. Germline CDR1 reads MGHRA; CDR2 reads YSYEKL. The CDR3: CASSPRGANTEAFF. Written as DNA, the CDR3 is TGCGCCAGCAGCCCGAGGGGAGCGAACACTGAAGCTTTCTTT.

In its sample, this clonotype was seen once. V and J are TRBV2 and TRBJ1-1, with D perhaps TRBD1 (5 bases). There are 12 residues in the CDR3. Germline CDR1 is SNHLY and CDR2 is FYNNEI. Trimming left V 8 bases short and J 9 bases short, with 16 bases between. The CDR3, as DNA: TGTGCCAGCCCTGGGACGGCGTTGAAAGCTTTCTTT. Translation gives CASPGTALKAFF.

This chain joins TRBV12-3 or TRBV12-4 and TRBJ2-7; a possible D gene is TRBD2 (7 bases). V gave up 6 bases and J gave up 5 bases, with 17 bases separating them. The CDR3 length is 14 residues. The CDR3 loop reads CASSLRGGRDEQYF. The CDR3 region has the DNA TGTGCCAGCAGCCTAAGGGGGGGTAGGGACGAGCAGTACTTC.

This clonotype was counted a few times. The V and J genes are TRBV4-1 and TRBJ2-3; D unresolved. CDR3 size: 14 residues. V lost 4 bases to trimming and J lost 4 bases, with 12 bases between them. Germline V lookup: CDR1 MGHRA, CDR2 YSYEKL. CDR3 region: CASSLERAADTQYF. The CDR3 region has the DNA TGCGCCAGCAGCCTAGAACGGGCGGCAGATACGCAGTATTTT.

The gene calls are TRBV12-3 or TRBV12-4 and TRBJ1-1; no clear D gene. The CDR3 spans 13 residues. Trimming pared 6 bases from V and 4 bases from J, leaving 12 bases between. CDR3 amino acids: CASRFDELTEAFF. CDR3 bases: TGTGCCAGCAGGTTTGATGAACTCACTGAAGCTTTCTTT.

In this sample, this clonotype turned up a few times. The chain couples TRBV27 to TRBJ2-7; TRBD1 matches 7 bases. Germline trimming cut 3 bases from V and 0 bases from J; bases unmatched to any gene: 17. CDR1 MNHEY and CDR2 SMNVEV come from the germline V gene (reference sequence). CDR3 size: 19 residues. CDR3 region: CASSLDGRGFSMSSYEQYF. The CDR3 nucleotides are TGTGCCAGCAGTTTGGACGGCAGGGGGTTTTCCATGAGCTCCTACGAGCAGTACTTC.

This clonotype occurred many times. The chain carries TRBV15 and TRBJ1-1; 8 bases match TRBD1. CDR1 and CDR2 (germline): LNHNV, YYDKDF (reference sequence). This CDR3 is 17 amino acids long. Trimming took 3 bases from V and 3 from J; bases not matched to a gene: 12. The CDR3 bases are TGTGCCACCAGCAGTCAGTTCGACAGGGGAATGGACACTGAAGCTTTCTTT. This translates into CATSSQFDRGMDTEAFF.

This clonotype has more than one count but fewer than ten. This rearrangement joins TRBV20-1 to TRBJ2-3, with TRBD2 matching over 7 bases. The CDR3 totals 18 residues. V was pared by 5 bases and J by 8 bases, with 25 bases of the junction left unmatched. Per germline, CDR1 DFQATT and CDR2 SNEGSKA (reference sequence). This CDR3 reads CSAPLRLAGDPGVGTQYF. In DNA form, the CDR3 reads TGCAGTGCTCCTCTTCGTCTGGCGGGGGACCCGGGGGTGGGTACGCAGTATTTT.